Following are 25 T cell receptor beta chains from one sample sequenced in a study of tumor-infiltrating lymphocytes in primary liver carcinoma. A primer in the constant region served to generate TCR beta cDNA from 450 to 600 ng of total RNA. Libraries covering TCR beta were generated through three nested multiplex PCR rounds (using a slightly modified ARM-PCR). TRBV1-TRBV30 forward and Cbeta reverse primers drove the first two roughly 10-cycle rounds. Each CDR3 protein gets one entry after TCRdb re-called the multiplex PCR reads with MiXCR. The sample has fewer than 350,000 distinct CDR3 sequences, about 60% seen once. The authors took blood RNA from unsorted whole blood and also extracted germline DNA. Sequenced input: peripheral blood. The receptor set was obtained from a man between 35 and 55 years old with primary liver carcinoma and hepatitis B virus infection.

This clonotype has only a few counts. The rearrangement links TRBV5-4 to TRBJ2-5, with TRBD2 matching over 7 bases. There are 18 residues in the CDR3. Looked up from germline, CDR1 is SGHNT and CDR2 is YYREEE (reference sequence). After removal of 3 bases from V and 5 bases from J, the junction contained 19 bases not matched to a gene. DNA of the CDR3: TGTGCCAGCAGCTCGGGAGGTAATCAGGCGGGAGCGCTGGAGACCCAGTACTTC. Amino acids: CASSSGGNQAGALETQYF. The entire variable domain, with the rest obtained from reference TRBV5-4 and TRBJ2-5, is as follows: ETGVTQSPTHLIKTRGQQVTLRCSSQSGHNTVSWYQQALGQGPQFIFQYYREEENGRGNFPPRFSGLQFPNYSSELNVNALELDDSALYLCASSSGGNQAGALETQYFGPGTRLLVL.

V usage is TRBV7-8 and J usage is TRBJ2-1; weak D call: TRBD1 (6 bases). The length of the CDR3 is 14 residues. The germline CDR1 and CDR2 sequences are SGHVS and FQNEAQ. V shed 1 base and J shed 4 bases, with 8 bases lying between them. The CDR3 coding sequence is TGTGCCAGCAGCTTAGACAGGGTTTACAATGAGCAGTTCTTC. Translation: CASSLDRVYNEQFF.

In the case of this clonotype: Since a much larger clone is just one base distant, this may be a read error. The chain couples TRBV4-1 to TRBJ1-5; D is possibly TRBD1 (5 bases). CDR1 is MGHRA, CDR2 YSYEKL, per germline. V lost 0 bases and J 3 bases, leaving 18 bases between the germline ends. The CDR3 is 18 amino acids. The CDR3 coding sequence is TGCGCCAGCAGCCAAGAGGGGGGATTGGGACGGGTCAATCAGCCCCAGCATTTT. This gives the protein CASSQEGGLGRVNQPQHF.

Concerning this clonotype itself: One end of the junction fails to match germline, which may point to a read error. The chain is built from TRBV6-6 and TRBJ2-1; D unresolved. Germline assignment: CDR1 MNHNY and CDR2 SVGAGI (reference sequence). The CDR3 is 14 residues long. The CDR3 nucleotides are TGCACCAGCACCCGGGTTACGAAGGGTGGTGAGCAGTTCTTC. It yields the protein CTSTRVTKGGEQFF.

To note about this clonotype: It may be a read error: a sequence one base away is much more abundant. J is TRBJ1-3 and V is TRBV4-2; 9 bases line up with TRBD1. J gave up 3 bases and V 0 bases, and 9 bases lay outside the gene matches. Germline values: CDR1 LGHNA, CDR2 YNFKEQ. The CDR3 totals 18 residues. The CDR3 region is CASSQEKYSDRGGNTIYF. The CDR3, as DNA: TGTGCCAGCAGCCAAGAGAAATACTCGGACAGGGGTGGAAACACCATATATTTT.

This clonotype appeared once. This may come from a read error, since a much larger clone is one base off. The V gene is TRBV12-3 or TRBV12-4, the J gene TRBJ1-2; no clear D gene. The CDR3 extends over 15 amino acids. The CDR3 here is CASSTQRTANYGYIF. The DNA for the CDR3 is TGTGCCAGCAGTACTCAGAGGACCGCCAACTATGGCTACATCTTC.

The gene calls are TRBV11-3 and TRBJ2-1; no reliable D call. The CDR3 is made up of 17 amino acids. Germline CDR1 reads SGHNT; CDR2 reads YENEEA. Trimming stripped 1 base from V and 15 bases from J, with 28 bases between. CDR3 in amino acids: CASSLGEGANSYNELFF. The CDR3 DNA reads TGTGCCAGCAGCTTAGGGGAAGGCGCTAACTCCTACAATGAACTGTTCTTC.

The chain recombines TRBV13 with TRBJ2-1, with D hard to call. The ends were cut back, 4 bases at V and 9 bases at J, with 16 bases in the middle. The CDR3 runs to 14 residues. Germline V gives CDR1 PRHDT, CDR2 FYEKMQ (reference sequence). This chain's CDR3 is CASSSGPALREQFF. The CDR3 DNA sequence: TGTGCCAGCAGCTCCGGGCCGGCCTTACGTGAGCAGTTCTTC.

About this clonotype: The conserved closing phenylalanine or tryptophan is absent in this CDR3, likely reflecting a read error. This rearrangement joins TRBV4-2 to TRBJ2-7; TRBD2 is a possible D gene (5 bases). CDR1 and CDR2 from the germline V gene are LGHNA and YNFKEQ. CDR3 length: 15 residues. The CDR3: CASSQDPDLSYGQYS. Written as DNA, the CDR3 is TGTGCCAGCAGCCAAGACCCGGACTTATCCTACGGGCAGTACTCC.

As regards this clonotype: At one boundary the junction diverges from the germline segment, which might be a read error. The DNA for the CDR3 is TGTGCCAGCAGCTTAGGCTCTGGGGTCAACGTCCTGACTTTC. Residues: CASSLGSGVNVLTF. The gene calls are TRBV7-8 and TRBJ2-6; D is unresolved. CDR3 size: 14 residues. Germline V CDR1 and CDR2: SGHVS, FQNEAQ. The full variable domain, its missing parts supplied by reference TRBV7-8 and TRBJ2-6, is GAGVSQSPRYKVAKRGQDVALRCDPISGHVSLFWYQQALGQGPEFLTYFQNEAQLDKSGLPSDRFFAERPEGSVSTLKIQRTQQEDSAVYLCASSLGSGVNVLTFGAGSRLTVL.

A single count supports this clonotype. Being one base from a much bigger clone, this may be a read error. The chain combines TRBV10-3 with TRBJ2-1, with 9 bases lining up with TRBD2. CDR1 and CDR2 (germline): ENHRY, SYGVKD. This CDR3 comprises 15 residues. The CDR3 spells CASAGSGRSDNERFF. The DNA for the CDR3 is TGTGCCTCAGCTGGCAGCGGGAGGTCCGACAATGAGCGGTTCTTC.

Regarding this clonotype: Given a much more abundant clone one base away, this may be a read error. The gene calls are TRBV6-6 and TRBJ2-2; D may be TRBD2 (5 bases). In germline, CDR1 is MNHNY, CDR2 SVGAGI (reference sequence). The V gene lost 2 bases and the J gene lost 5 bases, with 24 bases spanning the gap. CDR3 length: 19 residues. The CDR3 region is CASSYRSPGVGERTGELFF. DNA of the CDR3: TGTGCCAGCAGTTACCGGTCGCCCGGGGTGGGAGAGAGGACCGGGGAGCTGTTTTTT.

Turning to this clonotype: At one of its ends the junction is not consistent with the germline gene, which may arise from a read error. The rearrangement uses TRBV5-1 and TRBJ2-7, with 7 bases matching TRBD1. The CDR3 totals 14 residues. Germline CDR1 reads SGHRS; CDR2 reads YFSETQ. The CDR3: CANSPGQRNYEQYF. CDR3 in DNA: TGCGCCAACAGCCCGGGACAGAGGAACTACGAGCAGTACTTC.

The gene calls are TRBV6-1 and TRBJ2-1, with TRBD2 matching 14 bases. Germline lookup yields CDR1 MNHNS and CDR2 SASEGT. The ends lost 0 bases at V and 10 bases at J; junction bases unmatched: 5. The CDR3 extends over 16 amino acids. The CDR3 loop reads CASSEATSGRGREQFF. CDR3 bases: TGTGCCAGCAGTGAAGCGACTAGCGGGAGGGGGCGGGAGCAGTTCTTC.

In its sample, this clonotype was seen many times. This chain connects TRBV11-2 to TRBJ1-4; tentative D call: TRBD1 (5 bases). CDR3 length: 14 residues. Looked up from germline, CDR1 is SGHAT and CDR2 is FQNNGV. Trimming removed 6 bases at V and 6 bases at J, with 14 bases between. The CDR3 nucleotides read TGTGCCAGCAGTCGTACCGGGACCTATGAAAAACTGTTTTTT. Its translation is CASSRTGTYEKLFF. The full variable domain, its missing parts supplied by reference TRBV11-2 and TRBJ1-4, is EAGVAQSPRYKIIEKRQSVAFWCNPISGHATLYWYQQILGQGPKLLIQFQNNGVVDDSQLPKDRFSAERLKGVDSTLKIQPAKLEDSAVYLCASSRTGTYEKLFFGSGTQLSVL.

The J gene is TRBJ1-4, the V gene TRBV6-2 or TRBV6-3, with D possibly matching TRBD1 (5 bases). The CDR3 extends over 16 amino acids. Trimming took 6 bases from V and 0 from J, leaving 14 bases between them. Germline V gives CDR1 MNHEY, CDR2 SVGEGT. The CDR3 loop is CASRGPRAATNEKLFF. In nucleotides, the CDR3 is TGTGCCAGCAGGGGACCGCGGGCTGCAACTAATGAAAAACTGTTTTTT.

A remark on this clonotype: Lacking the conserved final phenylalanine or tryptophan, this CDR3 likely reflects a read error. The rearrangement uses TRBV11-3 and TRBJ2-1, with D possibly TRBD2 on 6 matching bases. V lost 9 bases, J lost 8 bases, and 20 bases lay in between. Germline CDR1 SGHNT, CDR2 YENEEA. The CDR3 runs 14 residues. The DNA for the CDR3 is TGTGCCAGTAGCCCGCGGGATGAACGCGATGAGCAGTTCTCC. This translates into CASSPRDERDEQFS.

As to this clonotype: One base away lies a much larger clone, so this may be a sequencing read error. The chain is built from TRBV6-5 and TRBJ2-7; D unresolved. The CDR3 loop spans 13 amino acids. Germline CDR1 is MNHEY and CDR2 is SVGAGI. Trimming removed 6 bases from V and 0 bases from J, with 9 bases in between. CDR3 residues: CASSSVFSYEQYF. In DNA, the CDR3 is TGTGCCAGCAGCTCAGTATTCTCCTACGAGCAGTACTTC.

J is TRBJ2-5 and V is TRBV7-9, with TRBD2 matching 10 bases. This CDR3 is built from 15 residues. Germline V gene data show CDR1 as SEHNR and CDR2 as FQNEAQ (reference sequence). V gave up 2 bases and J gave up 3 bases; unmatched junction bases: 3. DNA for the CDR3: TGTGCCAGCAGCTTACTAGCGGGAGCGAAAGAGACCCAGTACTTC. This gives the protein CASSLLAGAKETQYF.

This clonotype was seen at least ten times. This chain connects TRBV12-3 or TRBV12-4 to TRBJ2-2, with 10 bases identical to TRBD2. CDR3 size: 18 residues. J lost 1 base, V lost 3 bases, and 8 bases had no gene match. The CDR3 loop is CASSFWLAGEGNTGELFF. CDR3 DNA: TGTGCCAGCAGTTTCTGGCTAGCGGGAGAGGGGAACACCGGGGAGCTGTTTTTT.

Of note for this clonotype: This clone may be a read error of a much larger clone one base away. The chain links TRBV10-3 to TRBJ1-4, with D tentatively TRBD1 (5 bases). Germline CDR1 reads ENHRY; CDR2 reads SYGVKD. The CDR3 consists of 12 residues. CDR3 amino acids: CATSEGREKLFF. As DNA, the CDR3 is TGTGCCACCAGTGAGGGACGCGAAAAACTGTTTTTT.

This clonotype was seen only a few times. The rearrangement joins TRBV29-1 to TRBJ2-1, with 7 bases lining up with TRBD1. J gave up 9 bases and V 2 bases, and 7 bases lay outside the gene matches. The germline CDR1 and CDR2 sequences are SQVTM and ANQGSEA. The CDR3 is 13 residues long. CDR3 bases: TGCAGCGTTGAAAGGGACAGACACAGTGAGCAGTTCTTC. This sequence encodes CSVERDRHSEQFF.

J is TRBJ2-3 and V is TRBV28, with D possibly matching TRBD1 (5 bases). Germline loops: CDR1 MDHEN, CDR2 SYDVKM. Trimming took off 5 bases at V and 5 bases at J, with 14 bases between the two ends. CDR3 size: 14 residues. The CDR3 DNA reads as TGTGCCAGCAGTCACCACTTCCAGGGAGATACGCAGTATTTT. As protein: CASSHHFQGDTQYF.

As concerns this clonotype: The junction and the germline gene differ at one end; a read error may be behind it. This chain links TRBV11-2 with TRBJ1-1; D not certain. This CDR3 is 13 amino acids long. Germline-derived CDR1 and CDR2 are SGHAT and FQNNGV. CDR3 sequence (DNA): TGTGCCAGGAGCTTAGATTTCATCTCTGAAGTTTTCTTT. Encoded protein: CARSLDFISEVFF.

The chain is built from TRBV28 and TRBJ2-4; TRBD2 matches at 10 bases. With V trimmed by 6 bases and J by 6 bases, 5 bases remained unmatched. The CDR3 sequence is 14 residues long. The germline V gene encodes CDR1 MDHEN and CDR2 SYDVKM. The CDR3 bases are TGTGCCAGCAGCCCCGGGACTAGCGTAAACATTCAGTACTTC. The encoded protein is CASSPGTSVNIQYF.